This T cell receptor (beta chain) was captured by sequencing in a study of blood T cells in healthy people across ages. Regarding this clonotype: As yet, its antigen is unknown. Germline is not matched at one junction end, which may reflect a read error.

Study conclusions and caveats: Observed TCR beta diversity per million T cells went down as age went up. This fall followed a roughly linear course with age. Compared with aged donors, long-lived donors showed fewer expanded clones, suggesting selection.

The study recruited healthy Caucasian donors from Russia who were aged roughly 6 to 95. Samples each had at least 5 micrograms of total RNA extracted. This CDR3 contains 16 residues. The germline V gene has CDR1 LNHNV and CDR2 YYDKDF (reference sequence). The second PCR ran about 6 to 12 cycles with a sample-barcoded 5' primer and J-beta primers. Each CDR3 protein is one row after TCRdb ran MiXCR on the 5' RACE reads. This sample has 1.6 million or so distinct CDR3 sequences; about 31% occur once, and the top ten carry approximately 10%. This receptor was taken from a young woman in good health. Material: blood. The rearrangement joins TRBV15 to TRBJ2-3; 8 bases align to TRBD2. CDR3 amino acids: CATSRRSGGHTDTHYF. The CDR3 DNA is TGTGCCACCAGCAGAAGAAGCGGGGGTCACACAGATACGCATTATTTT.